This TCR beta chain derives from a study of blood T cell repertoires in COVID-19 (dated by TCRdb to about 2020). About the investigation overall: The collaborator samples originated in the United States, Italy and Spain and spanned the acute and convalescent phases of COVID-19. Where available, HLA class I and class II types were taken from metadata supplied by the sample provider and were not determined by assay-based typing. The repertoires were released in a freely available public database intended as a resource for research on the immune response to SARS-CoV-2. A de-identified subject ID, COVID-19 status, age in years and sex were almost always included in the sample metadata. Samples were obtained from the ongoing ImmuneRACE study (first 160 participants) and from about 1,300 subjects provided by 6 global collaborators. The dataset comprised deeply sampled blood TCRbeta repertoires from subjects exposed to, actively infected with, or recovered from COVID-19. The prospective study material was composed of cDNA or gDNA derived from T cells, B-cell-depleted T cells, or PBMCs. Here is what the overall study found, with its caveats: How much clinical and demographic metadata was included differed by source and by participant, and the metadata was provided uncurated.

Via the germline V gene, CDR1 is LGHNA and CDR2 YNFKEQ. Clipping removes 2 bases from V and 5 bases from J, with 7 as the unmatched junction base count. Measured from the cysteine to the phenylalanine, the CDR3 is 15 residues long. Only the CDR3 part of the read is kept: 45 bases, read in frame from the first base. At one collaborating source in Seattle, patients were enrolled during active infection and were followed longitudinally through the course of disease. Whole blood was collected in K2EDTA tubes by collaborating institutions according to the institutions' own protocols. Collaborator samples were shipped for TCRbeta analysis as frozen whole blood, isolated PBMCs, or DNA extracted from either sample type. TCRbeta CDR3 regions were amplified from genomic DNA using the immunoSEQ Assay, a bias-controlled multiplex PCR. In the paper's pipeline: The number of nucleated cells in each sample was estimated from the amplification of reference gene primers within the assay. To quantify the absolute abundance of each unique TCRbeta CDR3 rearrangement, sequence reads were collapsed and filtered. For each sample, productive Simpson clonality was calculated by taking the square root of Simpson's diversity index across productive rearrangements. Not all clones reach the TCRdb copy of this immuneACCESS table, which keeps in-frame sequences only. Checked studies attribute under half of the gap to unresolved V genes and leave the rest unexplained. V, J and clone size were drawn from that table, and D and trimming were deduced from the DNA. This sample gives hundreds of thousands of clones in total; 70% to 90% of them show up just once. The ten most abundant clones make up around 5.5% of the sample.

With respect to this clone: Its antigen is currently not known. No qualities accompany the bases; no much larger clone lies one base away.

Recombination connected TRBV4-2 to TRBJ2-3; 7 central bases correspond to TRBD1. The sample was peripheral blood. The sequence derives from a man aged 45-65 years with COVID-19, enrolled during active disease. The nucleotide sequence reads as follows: TGTGCCAGCAGCCAAACAACAGGGGAGAGAGATACGCAGTATTTT. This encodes CASSQTTGERDTQYF.